Sequencing of this T cell receptor beta chain was carried out in a study of CD8+CD57+ T cells in acquired aplastic anemia. Background on the study: DNA recovered from sorted CD4+ and CD8+ cells had a mean of approximately 3.4 ug. General observations from the study: Patients had around 28 CD8+ CDR3 sequences in common with controls (the shared set).

CDR1 is DFQATT, CDR2 SNEGSKA, per germline (reference sequence). CDR3 length: 12 residues. In regard to this clonotype: The antigen remains undetermined. One junction end does not reproduce the germline sequence, and a read error may be involved.

The use of genomic DNA as template underpinned the TCR beta VDJ and CDR3 profiling. TCRdb recomputed calls from the reads with MiXCR, one row per CDR3 protein. The sample contains around 200,000 distinct CDR3 sequences, roughly 65% of which appear only once. Before being chosen for sequencing, patients had shown CD8+CD57+ cell expansion by flow cytometry. At the time of blood sampling, patients had not yet received any therapy. This rearrangement joins TRBV20-1 to TRBJ2-3; no clear D. Source material: sorted CD4+, CD8+, or CD8+CD57+ T cells (not recorded which) from PBMCs. This receptor was taken from a human donor with aplastic anemia. CDR3 protein: CSTGEVSDTQCF. For the CDR3, the DNA is TGCAGTACCGGAGAGGTGTCAGATACGCAGTGTTTT.